This T cell receptor (beta chain) was captured in a study of lymphopenia after photon versus proton radiotherapy. Study-wide findings and caveats: After lymphocyte nadir, photon-treated repertoires showed oligoclonal expansion, especially CD8+ Temra. Under photons, naive T cells and diversity fell while effector/memory populations rose.

Points on this clone: What it binds is not known.

TCRdb keeps only in-frame clones here, not all; method: immunoSEQ multiplex PCR. Of tens of thousands of clones in the sample, 85% to 95% were seen once. This clonotype was obtained from a woman aged 45-60 years with cholangiocarcinoma. The material sequenced was peripheral blood, taken from a patient treated with photon-based radiotherapy.

The CDR3 sequence is CASSLGTGDYGYTF. The CDR3 DNA reads TGTGCCAGTAGTCTGGGGACAGGGGACTATGGCTACACCTTC. The chain recombines TRBV19 with TRBJ1-2; 10 nucleotides line up with TRBD1. This CDR3 is 14 amino acids long. J was trimmed by 3 bases and V by 5 bases; bases with no gene match: 3. CDR1 and CDR2 (germline): LNHDA, SQIVND (reference sequence).